The 32 T cell receptor beta chains listed next were all sequenced from one sample in a study of CXCR3-negative and CXCR3-positive naive CD8 T cells. TRB cDNA was prepared as libraries by UMI-labeled 5' RACE. TCRdb reprocessed the 5' RACE reads, with one entry per CDR3 protein and no DNA. The repertoire table contains about 62,000 distinct CDR3 sequences. Sequencing input: naive CXCR3- CD8+ T cells from blood. As for subset: CD45RO-CCR7+CD27+CD95- naive CD8+ T cells lacking CXCR3 (TNR3-). The receptors shown here come from a human donor in good health. Some clones in this sample may be carry-over from other donors' samples.

The chain uses TRBV28 and TRBJ2-3; TCRdb proposes TRBD2, but this gene call is untestable without DNA. Germline CDR1 reads MDHEN; CDR2 reads SYDVKM. The CDR3 is made up of 15 amino acids. CDR3 in amino acids: CASRRDWIGTDTQYF.

V usage is TRBV29-1 and J usage is TRBJ2-5; TCRdb proposes TRBD2, but this gene call is untestable without DNA. This CDR3 is built from 16 residues. The germline CDR1 and CDR2 sequences are SQVTM and ANQGSEA. This CDR3 reads CSVEGPASGRAETQYF. The entire variable domain, with the rest obtained from reference TRBV29-1 and TRBJ2-5, is as follows: SAVISQKPSRDICQRGTSLTIQCQVDSQVTMMFWYRQQPGQSLTLIATANQGSEATYESGFVIDKFPISRPNLTFSTLTVSNMSPEDSSIYLCSVEGPASGRAETQYFGPGTRLLVL.

This clonotype is identified as medium-sized from frequency. This chain uses TRBV4-1 with TRBJ1-6. This CDR3 is built from 17 residues. CDR1 is MGHRA, CDR2 YSYEKL, per germline. Here the CDR3 reads CASSQISTNPAGSPLHF.

The chain has TRBV19 and TRBJ2-1. This CDR3 has 16 residues. Germline CDR1 is LNHDA and CDR2 is SQIVND (reference sequence). CDR3 amino acids: CASSIGWGTSYNEQFF.

This rearrangement joins TRBV7-9 to TRBJ2-7; as DNA is missing, the TRBD2 call by TCRdb cannot be tested. Germline V lookup: CDR1 SEHNR, CDR2 FQNEAQ (reference sequence). The CDR3 is made up of 11 amino acids. This chain's CDR3 is CASSWGLEQYF. The complete variable domain, with remaining parts taken from reference TRBV7-9 and TRBJ2-7, reads DTGVSQNPRHKITKRGQNVTFRCDPISEHNRLYWYRQTLGQGPEFLTYFQNEAQLEKSRLLSDRFSAERPKGSFSTLEIQRTEQGDSAMYLCASSWGLEQYFGPGTRLTVT.

V gene TRBV9 combines with J gene TRBJ2-1; the TCRdb D gene call, TRBD1, has no DNA to confirm it. CDR3 length: 12 residues. Germline CDR1 is SGDLS and CDR2 is YYNGEE. The CDR3 region is CASSDQGDRQFF.

The chain is built from TRBV6-6 and TRBJ1-4. The CDR3 is made up of 14 amino acids. CDR1 and CDR2 from the germline V gene are MNHNY and SVGAGI (reference sequence). CDR3 sequence: CASTLGQRNEKLFF.

The rearrangement uses TRBV7-2 and TRBJ2-1; there is no DNA to check the TCRdb D call of TRBD1. The CDR3 is 12 amino acids. CDR1 and CDR2 (germline): SGHTA, FQGNSA. CDR3 loop: CASSQGVDEQFF.

The chain couples TRBV7-9 to TRBJ2-1. The CDR3 sequence is 14 residues long. CDR1 and CDR2 from the germline V gene are SEHNR and FQNEAQ (reference sequence). CDR3 residues: CASSFLLANDEQFF.

The chain is built from TRBV20-1 and TRBJ2-7; TCRdb proposes TRBD1, but this gene call is untestable without DNA. Germline CDR1 reads DFQATT; CDR2 reads SNEGSKA (reference sequence). The CDR3 is made up of 15 amino acids. The CDR3 protein is CSARAGTGYSYEQYF.

This chain connects TRBV11-3 to TRBJ2-5; TCRdb lists TRBD1, though no DNA is available to test this call. Germline CDR1 and CDR2: SGHNT and YENEEA. The CDR3 covers 15 residues. CDR3 sequence: CASSPPGQGKETQYF.

CDR3 residues: CASSQDIGAGGYGYTF. The V and J genes are TRBV14 and TRBJ1-2; TCRdb's assignment of TRBD1 cannot be checked, as there is no DNA. Germline assignment: CDR1 SGHDN and CDR2 FVKESK. This CDR3 is built from 16 residues.

CDR3: CASSEVPRAVEQFF. This rearrangement joins TRBV6-1 to TRBJ2-1; the TCRdb D gene call, TRBD2, has no DNA to confirm it. The germline V gene encodes CDR1 MNHNS and CDR2 SASEGT. The CDR3 loop spans 14 amino acids.

V is TRBV12-3 or TRBV12-4 and J is TRBJ1-3; checking the TCRdb D call of TRBD1 is not possible without DNA. CDR3 length equals 16 residues. The CDR3 loop reads CASSLAGRGYGNTIYF.

The chain couples TRBV7-8 to TRBJ1-5. The V gene's germline CDR1 is SGHVS and CDR2 FQNEAQ. The CDR3 has 14 amino acids. The CDR3 loop is CASSLGTTWQPQHF.

The chain employs TRBV7-9 and TRBJ1-2; the D call from TCRdb, TRBD1, cannot be confirmed without DNA. The V gene's germline CDR1 is SEHNR and CDR2 FQNEAQ (reference sequence). CDR3 length: 15 residues. The chain's CDR3 is CASSRGDYPDYGYTF.

The chain carries TRBV20-1 and TRBJ2-5; without DNA, the TCRdb call of TRBD1 cannot be checked. Germline assignment: CDR1 DFQATT and CDR2 SNEGSKA (reference sequence). This CDR3 region has 12 residues. CDR3 protein: CSASRGGETQYF.

The CDR3 region is CSVVDGYNEQFF. The V gene is TRBV29-1, the J gene TRBJ2-1. The CDR3 has 12 amino acids. CDR1 is SQVTM, CDR2 ANQGSEA, per germline.

The J gene is TRBJ2-5, the V gene TRBV18; TCRdb names TRBD1, which stays unverified in the absence of DNA. The CDR3 has 13 amino acids. Germline CDR1 reads KGHSH; CDR2 reads LQKENI. The chain's CDR3 is CASSGSAGETQYF. Full variable domain (outside the CDR3, taken from reference TRBV18 and TRBJ2-5): NAGVMQNPRHLVRRRGQEARLRCSPMKGHSHVYWYRQLPEEGLKFMVYLQKENIIDESGMPKERFSAEFPKEGPSILRIQQVVRGDSAAYFCASSGSAGETQYFGPGTRLLVL.

V usage is TRBV5-1 and J usage is TRBJ2-7; lacking DNA, the TRBD1 call made by TCRdb goes unchecked. This CDR3 is built from 14 residues. Germline V lookup: CDR1 SGHRS, CDR2 YFSETQ. CDR3 loop: CASRGAGGFNEQYF.

The gene calls are TRBV20-1 and TRBJ1-5. There are 16 residues in the CDR3. Germline-derived CDR1 and CDR2 are DFQATT and SNEGSKA (reference sequence). Here the CDR3 reads CSARDSAGVSNQPQHF.

The CDR3 loop reads CASSLTRNEQFF. The chain recombines TRBV12-3 or TRBV12-4 with TRBJ2-1. This CDR3 comprises 12 residues.

The chain employs TRBV7-2 and TRBJ1-1; there is no DNA to check the TCRdb D call of TRBD1. Germline lookup yields CDR1 SGHTA and CDR2 FQGNSA. The CDR3 consists of 14 residues. CDR3 protein: CARSFSGDVREAFF.

V usage is TRBV7-2 and J usage is TRBJ2-5; without DNA, the TCRdb call of TRBD1 cannot be checked. Germline loops: CDR1 SGHTA, CDR2 FQGNSA. The CDR3 runs 15 residues. The CDR3 region is CASSLVGGQVKTQYF.

The chain has TRBV6-2 or TRBV6-3 and TRBJ1-2. The CDR3 runs to 11 residues. Per germline, CDR1 MNHEY and CDR2 SVGEGT. The CDR3 loop is CASSLHYGYTF.

The chain recombines TRBV7-8 with TRBJ2-1; without DNA, the TCRdb call of TRBD2 cannot be checked. In germline, CDR1 is SGHVS, CDR2 FQNEAQ. The CDR3 is 14 residues long. Here the CDR3 reads CASSPGLAGDEQFF.

This chain connects TRBV5-6 to TRBJ2-4. Germline lookup yields CDR1 SGHDT and CDR2 YYEEEE. The CDR3 extends over 14 amino acids. CDR3 region: CAGSFEPQGNIQYF.

The gene calls are TRBV20-1 and TRBJ1-2; there is no DNA to check the TCRdb D call of TRBD1. The CDR3 sequence is 15 residues long. In germline, CDR1 is DFQATT, CDR2 SNEGSKA (reference sequence). CDR3 sequence: CSARDRPGADYGYTF.

This chain connects TRBV5-6 to TRBJ2-2. The germline CDR1 and CDR2 sequences are SGHDT and YYEEEE. CDR3 size: 15 residues. The CDR3 spells CASSLVQSYTGELFF.

The genes are TRBV7-3 and TRBJ1-1; TCRdb's D call of TRBD1 is untestable without DNA. From germline, CDR1 is SGHTA and CDR2 FQGTGA. The CDR3 runs 15 residues. The CDR3 is CASSTLGGANTEAFF.

The chain combines TRBV7-3 with TRBJ2-1; the TCRdb call, TRBD1, lacks DNA for checking. Per germline, CDR1 SGHTA and CDR2 FQGTGA. The CDR3 is 16 amino acids. CDR3: CASSPLGSGGQGEQFF.

This rearrangement joins TRBV6-5 to TRBJ1-1; the TCRdb call, TRBD1, lacks DNA for checking. CDR3 length: 14 amino acids. Germline V lookup: CDR1 MNHEY, CDR2 SVGAGI. CDR3 loop: CASSKWDRGTEAFF.